This passage covers 21 T cell receptor beta chains from one sample sequenced in a study of blood T cell repertoires in COVID-19. Clones were sequenced by immunoSEQ multiplex PCR, and TCRdb holds only the in-frame ones, with some missing. The data show some 240,000 clones, over 60% seen once. Input material: peripheral blood. Every receptor here comes from a woman in her 70s with acute or convalescent COVID-19.

This chain connects TRBV13 to TRBJ1-1; 7 bases agree with TRBD1. Germline loops: CDR1 PRHDT, CDR2 FYEKMQ (reference sequence). The CDR3 covers 13 residues. With V trimmed by 5 bases and J by 5 bases, 5 bases remained unmatched. In nucleotides, the CDR3 is TGTGCCAGCAGCAGGACAGGCTTAACTGAAGCTTTCTTT. Translated, it gives CASSRTGLTEAFF.

The gene calls are TRBV5-6 and TRBJ2-7, with 9 bases matching TRBD1. CDR1 and CDR2 (germline): SGHDT, YYEEEE. V lost 4 bases to trimming and J lost 0 bases; unmatched junction nucleotides: 11. There are 17 residues in the CDR3. The DNA for the CDR3 is TGTGCCAGCAGCCGACGAACCGGGACAGGGAGCTCCTACGAGCAGTACTTC. The encoded protein is CASSRRTGTGSSYEQYF.

This clone has only a few counts. The genes are TRBV11-2 and TRBJ1-3; no reliable D call. The V end lost 5 bases, the J end lost 2 bases, and 16 bases lay between the germline ends. Germline V gene lookup returns CDR1 SGHAT and CDR2 FQNNGV. The CDR3 runs 16 residues. Here the CDR3 reads CASSPRRGDTGNTIYF. The CDR3 DNA reads as TGTGCCAGCAGCCCGCGTCGGGGAGACACTGGAAACACCATATATTTT.

J is TRBJ2-7 and V is TRBV15; 8 bases match TRBD1. This CDR3 region has 17 residues. Germline assignment: CDR1 LNHNV and CDR2 YYDKDF (reference sequence). V shed 0 bases and J 0 bases; nucleotides not matched to a gene: 7. CDR3 nucleotide sequence: TGTGCCACCAGCAGAGATGATCGCAGGGGGCTCTCCTACGAGCAGTACTTC. This encodes CATSRDDRRGLSYEQYF.

The CDR3: CASSEAGGDEKLFF. CDR3 bases: TGTGCCAGCAGTGAGGCAGGGGGTGACGAAAAACTGTTTTTT. The V gene is TRBV6-1, the J gene TRBJ1-4; TRBD1 agrees at 7 bases. CDR3 length equals 14 residues. Looked up from germline, CDR1 is MNHNS and CDR2 is SASEGT. V dropped 3 bases and J dropped 8; count of bases not matched to a gene: 6.

For this clone: It is unclear where the CDR3 begins or ends on the DNA, so no DNA is shown, and the CDR3 is as TCRdb lists it. The chain uses TRBV6-5 and TRBJ1-2. Germline CDR1 is MNHEY and CDR2 is SVGAGI. The CDR3 sequence runs 13 residues, both termini included. CDR3 region: CASSSSGLRGYTF.

V gene TRBV6-5 combines with J gene TRBJ2-2; 7 positions agree with TRBD2. The CDR3 has 14 residues. CDR1 is MNHEY, CDR2 SVGAGI, per germline. V shed 11 bases and J 4 bases; nucleotides not matched to a gene: 10. The CDR3 sequence: CASRPRGGTGELFF. The CDR3 nucleotides are TGTGCCTCTCGTCCCCGCGGGGGCACCGGGGAGCTGTTTTTT.

The J gene is TRBJ1-2, the V gene TRBV6-5, with 7 bases matching TRBD1. Germline-derived CDR1 and CDR2 are MNHEY and SVGAGI. This CDR3 contains 14 residues. With 2 bases clipped from V and 4 bases from J, the junction kept 4 bases outside the gene matches. CDR3: CASSYLDRPYGYTF. In DNA, the CDR3 is TGTGCCAGCAGTTACCTGGACAGGCCCTATGGCTACACCTTC.

J is TRBJ2-1 and V is TRBV5-1, with D unresolved. The length of the CDR3 is 16 residues. V lost 0 bases and J 0 bases, leaving 10 bases between the germline ends. In germline, CDR1 is SGHRS, CDR2 YFSETQ. CDR3 DNA sequence: TGCGCCAGCAGCTTGGCAGTGCCCTCCTCCTACAATGAGCAGTTCTTC. It codes for CASSLAVPSSYNEQFF.

The table lists this clone with a count of one. The chain recombines TRBV7-6 with TRBJ2-7; D may be TRBD2 (5 bases). The CDR3 spans 15 residues. From germline, CDR1 is SGHVS and CDR2 FNYEAQ. The V end lost 5 bases, the J end lost 0 bases, and 14 bases lay between the germline ends. Here the CDR3 DNA reads TGTGCCAGCAGCCCCGGGGAGTTGAGCTCCTACGAGCAGTACTTC. As protein: CASSPGELSSYEQYF.

V and J are TRBV7-2 and TRBJ2-7; 11 bases match TRBD2. Germline loops: CDR1 SGHTA, CDR2 FQGNSA. This CDR3 contains 18 residues. The junction had 8 bases not matched to a gene; V was cut back by 0 bases and J by 1 base. The chain's CDR3 is CASSLARPGTSGSYEQYF. As DNA, the CDR3 is TGTGCCAGCAGCTTAGCCCGCCCCGGGACTAGCGGTTCCTACGAGCAGTACTTC.

The V and J genes are TRBV7-6 and TRBJ1-6; 10 nucleotides align to TRBD1. The germline V gene has CDR1 SGHVS and CDR2 FNYEAQ. V shed 4 bases and J 8 bases; nucleotides not matched to a gene: 5. This CDR3 is 15 amino acids long. In DNA form, the CDR3 reads TGTGCCAGCAGCTCAACCGGGACAGGGGATTCACCCCTCCACTTT. Translation gives CASSSTGTGDSPLHF.

This clone appeared many times. V and J are TRBV19 and TRBJ2-5; TRBD1 matches at 11 bases. Trimming at V came to 6 bases and at J to 6 bases, leaving 6 bases not matched to a gene. The CDR3 has 14 residues. Germline CDR1 reads LNHDA; CDR2 reads SQIVND (reference sequence). CDR3 protein: CASRAGTGGKTQYF. The CDR3 DNA follows: TGTGCCAGTAGAGCGGGGACAGGGGGAAAGACCCAGTACTTC.

The chain couples TRBV5-8 to TRBJ2-3; 12 nucleotides agree with TRBD2. V shed 5 bases, J shed 2 bases, and the junction held 3 bases outside the gene matches. Germline V gene sequence: CDR1 SGHTS, CDR2 YDEGEE. The CDR3 extends over 15 amino acids. The CDR3 loop reads CASRLAGGVTDTQYF. The CDR3 region has the DNA TGTGCCAGCAGGCTAGCGGGGGGGGTCACAGATACGCAGTATTTT.

The J gene is TRBJ2-5, the V gene TRBV10-2; 13 bases map to TRBD2. The CDR3 sequence is 15 residues long. The V segment lost 6 bases and the J segment 5 bases; nucleotides outside the gene matches: 6. Germline V CDR1 and CDR2: WSHSY, SAAADI. CDR3: CASRSLAGGLETQYF. CDR3 coding DNA: TGCGCCAGCAGGTCACTAGCGGGGGGGCTTGAGACCCAGTACTTC.

The rearrangement uses TRBV5-1 and TRBJ2-3; D not certain. CDR3 length: 15 amino acids. CDR1 SGHRS and CDR2 YFSETQ come from the germline V gene. V dropped 0 bases and J dropped 2 bases, with 10 bases sitting between them. The CDR3 protein is CASSLALHNTDTQYF. For the CDR3, the DNA is TGCGCCAGCAGCTTGGCCCTCCACAACACAGATACGCAGTATTTT.

The chain combines TRBV10-2 with TRBJ2-7; D might be TRBD2 (6 bases). Germline CDR1 WSHSY, CDR2 SAAADI. The CDR3 totals 14 residues. V was clipped by 2 bases and J by 7 bases, with 15 bases between them. CDR3 sequence: CASSELALNSEQYV. The CDR3 region has the DNA TGCGCCAGCAGTGAGCTAGCGCTGAATAGTGAGCAGTACGTC.

In its sample, this clone was seen once. The chain recombines TRBV7-2 with TRBJ2-1; perhaps TRBD2 as D (5 bases). The CDR3 runs to 12 residues. CDR1 is SGHTA, CDR2 FQGNSA, per germline. V lost 1 base to trimming and J lost 10 bases, with 8 bases between them. The CDR3 DNA follows: TGTGCCAGCAGCTTAGGCGGGTACGAGCAGTTCTTC. Translating it yields CASSLGGYEQFF.

The sample holds one count of this clone. The rearrangement uses TRBV10-3 and TRBJ2-3; perhaps TRBD2 as D (5 bases). V shed 1 base and J shed 8 bases, with 16 bases lying between them. Germline CDR1 and CDR2: ENHRY and SYGVKD. CDR3 length: 15 amino acids. The CDR3 loop reads CAISEYHRAGGTQYF. The CDR3 nucleotides are TGTGCCATCAGTGAGTACCACCGTGCGGGCGGTACGCAGTATTTT.

The chain couples TRBV7-9 to TRBJ1-1; D not resolved. CDR1 is SEHNR, CDR2 FQNEAQ, per germline (reference sequence). V was shortened by 4 bases and J by 5 bases, with 20 bases between the two germline ends. The CDR3 extends over 16 amino acids. The CDR3 protein is CASSSWRGQRWTEAFF. The CDR3 DNA reads as TGTGCCAGCAGCTCATGGCGGGGTCAAAGGTGGACTGAAGCTTTCTTT.

CDR3 region: CASSVDTGGRHQPQHF. DNA for the CDR3: TGTGCCAGTAGTGTTGATACAGGGGGCAGGCATCAGCCCCAGCATTTT. V is TRBV19 and J is TRBJ1-5; 9 bases are a match to TRBD1. The V and J ends lost 5 bases and 5 bases, in that order; junction bases with no gene match: 10. The V gene's germline CDR1 is LNHDA and CDR2 SQIVND (reference sequence). This CDR3 region has 16 residues. The full variable domain, in which reference TRBV19 and TRBJ1-5 provide the parts outside the CDR3, is DGGITQSPKYLFRKEGQNVTLSCEQNLNHDAMYWYRQDPGQGLRLIYYSQIVNDFQKGDIAEGYSVSREKKESFPLTVTSAQKNPTAFYLCASSVDTGGRHQPQHFGDGTRLSIL.